Listed here are 7 T cell receptor beta chains from one sample, sequenced in a study of regulatory T cells in long-lasting Graves disease. Sample time point: newly diagnosed GD, antithyroid drugs for less than 3 months. RNA extracted from PBMCs served as the sequencing template. Sequencing libraries for TCR beta were prepared with iRepertoire HTBI primers and Arm-PCR of CDR3 regions. TCRdb reprocessed the multiplex PCR reads with MiXCR, giving one entry per CDR3 protein. The sample shows around 400,000 distinct CDR3 sequences, roughly 15% of them seen only once. The same data also went into a second study, on T cells in Graves' hyperthyroidism and ophthalmopathy.

The sequencing used peripheral blood mononuclear cells (PBMCs), collected at new diagnosis, from a patient treated with antithyroid drugs. The receptor source for this set is a woman aged 40-49 years with Graves disease.

This clonotype was detected only a few times. This rearrangement joins TRBV30 to TRBJ1-6; tentatively, D is TRBD1 (5 bases). The CDR3 totals 14 residues. The V gene lost 2 bases and the J gene lost 9 bases, with 14 bases spanning the gap. The germline gives CDR1 GTSNPN, CDR2 SVGIG (reference sequence). CDR3: CAWSMSQGSSPLHF. CDR3 bases: TGTGCCTGGAGTATGTCCCAGGGAAGTTCACCCCTCCACTTT.

This sequence joins TRBV5-8 and TRBJ2-1; 16 nucleotides align to TRBD2. Trimming removed 4 bases from V and 7 bases from J; junction bases left unmatched: 5. Germline CDR1 and CDR2: SGHTS and YDEGEE. This CDR3 spans 16 amino acids. The CDR3 sequence is CASSGTSGRAENEQFF. CDR3 nucleotides: TGTGCCAGCAGCGGGACTAGCGGGAGGGCCGAAAATGAGCAGTTCTTC. The entire variable domain, with the rest obtained from reference TRBV5-8 and TRBJ2-1, is as follows: EAGVTQSPTHLIKTRGQQATLRCSPISGHTSVYWYQQALGLGLQFLLWYDEGEERNRGNFPPRFSGRQFPNYSSELNVNALELEDSALYLCASSGTSGRAENEQFFGPGTRLTVL.

This clonotype was seen at least ten times. This chain links TRBV10-3 with TRBJ2-3; 9 bases line up with TRBD2. Germline CDR1 reads ENHRY; CDR2 reads SYGVKD. This CDR3 is built from 15 residues. Unmatched junction bases numbered 10, after V lost 7 bases and J lost 5 bases. The chain's CDR3 is CAIKFAGGPGDTQYF. The CDR3 coding sequence is TGTGCCATCAAGTTCGCGGGAGGGCCAGGAGATACGCAGTATTTT.

The sample holds many counts of this clonotype. The rearrangement joins TRBV9 to TRBJ2-7; 8 bases map to TRBD2. The germline CDR1 and CDR2 sequences are SGDLS and YYNGEE. J was trimmed by 3 bases and V by 4 bases; bases with no gene match: 12. The CDR3 is 16 amino acids. The chain's CDR3 is CASSTSPGTRVYEQYF. The DNA of the CDR3 is TGTGCCAGCAGCACCTCCCCCGGGACTAGGGTCTACGAGCAGTACTTC.

The J gene is TRBJ1-5, the V gene TRBV19, with 7 bases lining up with TRBD1. This CDR3 contains 16 residues. V was clipped by 7 bases and J by 2 bases; unmatched bases: 11. Germline V lookup: CDR1 LNHDA, CDR2 SQIVND (reference sequence). This CDR3 is CASTPGQAVGNQPQHF. For the CDR3, the DNA is TGTGCCAGTACTCCCGGACAGGCGGTAGGCAATCAGCCCCAGCATTTT.

This chain connects TRBV27 to TRBJ2-1, with 8 bases matching TRBD2. The V segment lost 6 bases and the J segment 10 bases; nucleotides outside the gene matches: 8. Germline V lookup: CDR1 MNHEY, CDR2 SMNVEV (reference sequence). The CDR3 totals 13 residues. Here the CDR3 DNA reads TGTGCCAGCAGCACTAGCCTAGCGGGCGAGCAGTTCTTC. Translating gives CASSTSLAGEQFF.

There are a few counts of this clonotype. This chain links TRBV6-2 or TRBV6-3 with TRBJ2-2; 9 bases are a match to TRBD1. Germline loops: CDR1 MNHEY, CDR2 SVGEGT. After removal of 8 bases from V and 0 bases from J, the junction contained 16 bases not matched to a gene. The CDR3 loop spans 19 amino acids. The CDR3 DNA follows: TGTGCCAGCCGACTCGGGACAGGGAACGGCCTGTCGAACACCGGGGAGCTGTTTTTT. Translated: CASRLGTGNGLSNTGELFF.